This TCR beta chain was profiled in a study of blood T cell repertoires in COVID-19. On the study more broadly: From the United States, Italy and Spain came samples of acute and convalescent COVID-19. T cells, B-cell-depleted T cells, or PBMCs provided the cDNA or gDNA that served as material.

Some clones are missing from TCRdb's copy, which holds only in-frame ones; the method was immunoSEQ multiplex PCR. The table lists 200,000 to 250,000 clones, around 82% of them singletons. This CDR3 contains 15 residues. J lost 1 base, V lost 7 bases, and 5 bases had no gene match. Germline CDR1 LNHDA, CDR2 SQIVND (reference sequence). Sequencing was performed on peripheral blood. This clonotype was sampled from a woman aged 25 to 39 who had recovered from COVID-19. The V call is TRBV19, the J call TRBJ1-5; the match to TRBD1 covers 9 bases. CDR3 loop: CASISTGGSNQPQHF. The CDR3 DNA sequence: TGTGCCAGTATTTCGACAGGGGGAAGCAATCAGCCCCAGCATTTT.